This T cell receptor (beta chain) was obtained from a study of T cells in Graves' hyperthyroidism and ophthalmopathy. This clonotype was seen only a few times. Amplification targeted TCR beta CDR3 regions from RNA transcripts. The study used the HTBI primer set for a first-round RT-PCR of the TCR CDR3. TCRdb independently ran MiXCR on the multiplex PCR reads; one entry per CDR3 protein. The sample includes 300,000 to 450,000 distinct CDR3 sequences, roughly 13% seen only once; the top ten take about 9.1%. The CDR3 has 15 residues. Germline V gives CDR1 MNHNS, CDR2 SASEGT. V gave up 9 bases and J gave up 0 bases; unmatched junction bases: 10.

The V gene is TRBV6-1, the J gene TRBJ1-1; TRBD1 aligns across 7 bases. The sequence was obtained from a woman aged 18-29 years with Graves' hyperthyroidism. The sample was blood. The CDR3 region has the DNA TGTGCCAGTCACAGGGGCGCAGGAATGAACACTGAAGCTTTCTTT. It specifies CASHRGAGMNTEAFF.